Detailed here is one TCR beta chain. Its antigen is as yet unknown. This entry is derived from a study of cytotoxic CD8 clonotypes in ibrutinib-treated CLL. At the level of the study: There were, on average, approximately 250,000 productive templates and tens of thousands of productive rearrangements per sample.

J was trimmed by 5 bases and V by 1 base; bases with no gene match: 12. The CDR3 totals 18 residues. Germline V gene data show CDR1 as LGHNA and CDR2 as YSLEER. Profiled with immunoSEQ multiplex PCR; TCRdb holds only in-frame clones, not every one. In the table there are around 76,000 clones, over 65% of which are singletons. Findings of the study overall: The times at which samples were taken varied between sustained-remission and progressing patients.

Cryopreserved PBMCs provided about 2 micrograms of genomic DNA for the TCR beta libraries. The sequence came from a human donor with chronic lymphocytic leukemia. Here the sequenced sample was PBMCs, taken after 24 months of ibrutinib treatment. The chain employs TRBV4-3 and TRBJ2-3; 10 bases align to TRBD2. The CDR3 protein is CASSQGFGAGGGRDTQYF. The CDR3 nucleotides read TGCGCCAGCAGCCAAGGGTTTGGAGCGGGAGGGGGAAGAGATACGCAGTATTTT.